This T cell receptor (beta chain) derives from a study of quantifying T cell responses using KT2 cells. Study-wide context: Reverse transcription used primers in the TCR alpha and beta constant regions. The second PCR ran as a qPCR until a predetermined fluorescence threshold was reached.

General study findings and limits: KT2 sequence counts showed saturation when very many KT2 cells were spiked in. KT2 sequences were detected down to about one KT2 cell per 100,000 PBMC.

This clonotype was detected a few times. No antigen is known for it. KT2 cells were mixed with fixed PBMC numbers at varying ratios. The cDNA 3' end received a ligated oligonucleotide with a UMI. An equimolar mix of RC1.1 and RC1.2 primed the beta chain across TRBC1 and TRBC2. TCRdb fed the UMI-ligation and nested PCR reads into MiXCR, producing one record per CDR3 protein. The sample yields around 35,000 distinct CDR3 sequences, under 13% seen once. Germline V gene data show CDR1 as MNHEY and CDR2 as SMNVEV (reference sequence). V lost 3 bases, J lost 3 bases, and 8 bases lay in between. The CDR3 loop spans 14 amino acids.

The chain has TRBV27 and TRBJ2-2; D is unclear. The material sequenced was PBMCs spiked with cells of the T cell clone KT2. The receptor comes from a human donor. CDR3 DNA sequence: TGTGCCAGCAGTTTTGGCGCCTACACCGGGGAGCTGTTTTTT. Amino acids: CASSFGAYTGELFF.